The 17 T cell receptor beta chains reported below all come from one sample, sequenced in a study of blood T cell repertoires in COVID-19. This table comes from immunoSEQ multiplex PCR, and its TCRdb copy is limited to in-frame clones, with some not included. Of about 78,000 clones listed, 86% are singletons. Sequencing was performed on peripheral blood. These receptors originate from a man aged 50 to 60 with active or convalescent COVID-19.

This clone was seen just once. V usage is TRBV9 and J usage is TRBJ2-2; perhaps TRBD1 as D (5 bases). The germline V gene has CDR1 SGDLS and CDR2 YYNGEE. V lost 3 bases to trimming and J lost 6 bases, with 12 bases between them. The CDR3 consists of 14 residues. CDR3 residues: CASSAGQGSGELFF. The CDR3 DNA is TGTGCCAGCAGCGCCGGGCAGGGATCCGGGGAGCTGTTTTTT.

V and J are TRBV27 and TRBJ1-5, with a weak D call TRBD1 (6 bases). The CDR3 is 14 residues long. Trimming cost V 9 bases and J 4 bases, with 16 bases left between them. Germline lookup yields CDR1 MNHEY and CDR2 SMNVEV (reference sequence). CDR3 sequence (DNA): TGTGCCAGACCAAGAAGGGGGGGAAATCAGCCCCAGCATTTT. Translating gives CARPRRGGNQPQHF.

This clone was picked up a small number of times. This chain joins TRBV24-1 and TRBJ2-2, with D perhaps TRBD1 (6 bases). This CDR3 spans 15 amino acids. Looked up from germline, CDR1 is KGHDR and CDR2 is SFDVKD. Trimming cost V 7 bases and J 2 bases, with 13 bases left between them. DNA for the CDR3: TGTGCCACCAGCCACAGGGTGGGAAACACCGGGGAGCTGTTTTTT. This encodes CATSHRVGNTGELFF.

The chain has TRBV28 and TRBJ2-7; TRBD1 agrees at 11 bases. This CDR3 is 16 amino acids long. V dropped 4 bases and J dropped 2; count of bases not matched to a gene: 7. CDR1 and CDR2 from the germline V gene are MDHEN and SYDVKM. For the CDR3, the DNA is TGTGCCAGCAGTTCTGCGGGACAGGGGGTGGCCTACGAGCAGTACGTC. This sequence encodes CASSSAGQGVAYEQYV.

The J gene is TRBJ2-7, the V gene TRBV30; no definite D call. V was cut by 2 bases and J by 0 bases, with 5 bases left in between. The CDR3 is 12 residues long. Germline lookup yields CDR1 GTSNPN and CDR2 SVGIG (reference sequence). CDR3: CAWSTLSYEQYF. CDR3 nucleotide sequence: TGTGCCTGGAGTACTCTCTCCTACGAGCAGTACTTC. Combining the CDR3 with reference TRBV30 and TRBJ2-7 gives the whole variable domain SQTIHQWPATLVQPVGSPLSLECTVEGTSNPNLYWYRQAAGRGLQLLFYSVGIGQISSEVPQNLSASRPQDRQFILSSKKLLLSDSGFYLCAWSTLSYEQYFGPGTRLTVT.

J is TRBJ2-2 and V is TRBV24-1, with 10 bases fitting TRBD2. The CDR3 sequence is 16 residues long. In germline, CDR1 is KGHDR, CDR2 SFDVKD. With V trimmed by 7 bases and J by 2 bases, 6 bases remained unmatched. Here the CDR3 DNA reads TGTGCCACCAGACCAGCGGGGGGGCTTAACACCGGGGAGCTGTTTTTT. Protein sequence: CATRPAGGLNTGELFF.

The J gene is TRBJ2-7, the V gene TRBV14; D gene uncertain. Germline V CDR1 and CDR2: SGHDN, FVKESK. Trimming took 3 bases from V and 7 from J, leaving 7 bases between them. The CDR3 extends over 11 amino acids. CDR3 in DNA: TGTGCCAGCAGCCACTCGGGTGAGCAGTACTTC. This sequence encodes CASSHSGEQYF.

V gene TRBV19 combines with J gene TRBJ1-1, with TRBD1 matching 8 bases. CDR1 is LNHDA, CDR2 SQIVND, per germline (reference sequence). There are 15 residues in the CDR3. The V gene end was trimmed by 6 bases and the J gene end by 4 bases; junction bases not matched to a gene: 10. The CDR3 DNA reads TGTGCCAGTAGCCTTCTGGACAGGGTGGGCACTGAAGCTTTCTTT. It encodes CASSLLDRVGTEAFF.

This rearrangement joins TRBV5-1 to TRBJ1-4; 7 nucleotides match TRBD1. V shed 1 base, J shed 3 bases, and the junction held 9 bases outside the gene matches. The CDR3 is made up of 17 amino acids. Germline loops: CDR1 SGHRS, CDR2 YFSETQ. The CDR3 DNA follows: TGCGCCAGCAGCTTGTTTGCAGGGGGGTCAGCTAATGAAAAACTGTTTTTT. Encoded protein: CASSLFAGGSANEKLFF.

The chain joins TRBV11-2 to TRBJ2-3; 12 positions match TRBD2. The germline CDR1 and CDR2 sequences are SGHAT and FQNNGV. V lost 8 bases, J lost 5 bases, and 8 bases stayed unmatched. The CDR3 is made up of 15 amino acids. DNA of the CDR3: TGTGCCAGCTTCCCTCTAGCGGGAGGGGGAGATACGCAGTATTTT. Its protein is CASFPLAGGGDTQYF. The variable domain in full, with the rest retrieved from reference TRBV11-2 and TRBJ2-3, is EAGVAQSPRYKIIEKRQSVAFWCNPISGHATLYWYQQILGQGPKLLIQFQNNGVVDDSQLPKDRFSAERLKGVDSTLKIQPAKLEDSAVYLCASFPLAGGGDTQYFGPGTRLTVL.

The chain couples TRBV2 to TRBJ1-6; D remains ambiguous. The germline V gene encodes CDR1 SNHLY and CDR2 FYNNEI. Trimming shortened V by 9 bases and J by 6 bases, and 12 bases separated the two germline ends. The CDR3 length is 13 residues. CDR3 bases: TGTGCCAGTTCCTCTTACAGTAATTCACCCCTCCACTTT. Its protein is CASSSYSNSPLHF.

This clone has only one observation. V and J are TRBV28 and TRBJ1-3; D gene uncertain. The CDR3 consists of 15 residues. Germline CDR1 MDHEN, CDR2 SYDVKM. Trimming took 6 bases from V and 0 from J, leaving 12 bases between them. CDR3 in amino acids: CASSSGDNSGNTIYF. Here the CDR3 DNA reads TGTGCCAGCAGCTCCGGGGATAACTCTGGAAACACCATATATTTT. Filled out from reference TRBV28 and TRBJ1-3, the complete variable domain reads DVKVTQSSRYLVKRTGEKVFLECVQDMDHENMFWYRQDPGLGLRLIYFSYDVKMKEKGDIPEGYSVSREKKERFSLILESASTNQTSMYLCASSSGDNSGNTIYFGEGSWLTVV.

This chain uses TRBV10-3 with TRBJ1-4, with 10 bases identical to TRBD1. Germline V lookup: CDR1 ENHRY, CDR2 SYGVKD. The V segment lost 10 bases and the J segment 7 bases; nucleotides outside the gene matches: 9. This CDR3 has 14 amino acids. CDR3 protein: CATQPGQGSEKLFF. In nucleotides, the CDR3 is TGTGCCACCCAACCGGGACAGGGGTCTGAAAAACTGTTTTTT.

V gene TRBV18 combines with J gene TRBJ2-5; 10 bases map to TRBD2. The CDR3 is 16 amino acids. Trimming removed 2 bases from V and 10 bases from J; junction bases left unmatched: 13. Germline lookup yields CDR1 KGHSH and CDR2 LQKENI. CDR3 amino acids: CASSPGFSGGALRQYF. The CDR3, as DNA: TGTGCCAGCTCACCAGGTTTCAGCGGGGGGGCTCTCCGCCAGTACTTC.

In nucleotides, the CDR3 is TGCGCCAGCGGCCCTTTGGAGCAGTACGTC. Translating it yields CASGPLEQYV. This chain joins TRBV10-1 and TRBJ2-7; D not certain. CDR3 size: 10 residues. V was pared by 8 bases and J by 7 bases, with 9 bases between. The V gene's germline CDR1 is WNHNN and CDR2 SYGVQD (reference sequence).

The CDR3 DNA is TGTGCCAGCAACTTCAGACAGGGAGGAACTGAAGCTTTCTTT. It specifies CASNFRQGGTEAFF. This chain connects TRBV27 to TRBJ1-1; 7 bases fit TRBD1. The CDR3 sequence is 14 residues long. The ends lost 7 bases at V and 5 bases at J; junction bases unmatched: 10. Looked up from germline, CDR1 is MNHEY and CDR2 is SMNVEV (reference sequence).

The chain combines TRBV18 with TRBJ2-1; 12 nucleotides match TRBD2. The CDR3 loop spans 17 amino acids. The germline CDR1 and CDR2 sequences are KGHSH and LQKENI. V lost 3 bases to trimming and J lost 5 bases; unmatched junction nucleotides: 8. In DNA, the CDR3 is TGTGCCAGCTCACCCCGACTAGCGGGGGCTAATCACAATGAGCAGTTCTTC. Protein sequence: CASSPRLAGANHNEQFF.